Listed here is a single T cell receptor beta chain. Its matching antigen is unknown. Sequencing was performed with immunoSEQ multiplex PCR; in TCRdb, only in-frame clones are kept and a portion is missing. There are about 60,000 clones in the sample; approximately 89% occur only once, and approximately 1% lies in the top ten. This record comes from a study of OX40 agonist ivuxolimab in advanced cancers. Across the study: The study gave patients intravenous ivuxolimab at 0.01 to 10 mg/kg every 2 weeks. Anti-PD-1, anti-PD-L1 or anti-CTLA-4 therapy given earlier was allowed, and approximately 40% had some. Overall study findings and caveats: Relative to CD4+, CD8+ T cells held more expanded clones on average.

The sample here was CD4+ or CD8+ T cells sorted from blood, taken in a trial of the OX40 agonist ivuxolimab. This TCR was recovered from an adult with an advanced solid tumor such as melanoma, head and neck, liver or kidney cancer.

The CDR3 reads CASSLGEQGISPQHF. CDR3 nucleotides: TGTGCCAGTAGCCTCGGGGAACAGGGGATAAGCCCCCAGCATTTT. The V call is TRBV6-6, the J call TRBJ1-5; 7 positions agree with TRBD1. Trimming at V came to 9 bases and at J to 10 bases, leaving 18 bases not matched to a gene. From germline, CDR1 is MNHNY and CDR2 SVGAGI (reference sequence). This CDR3 is 15 amino acids long.